One sample yielded the 9 T cell receptor beta chains listed below, sequenced in a study of spatial heterogeneity in lung cancer. Time point denoted: sample taken at primary tumor resection. TCRdb re-analysed the 5' RACE reads in MiXCR, keeping a single row per CDR3 protein. Among 9,500 to 12,000 distinct CDR3 sequences listed, about 8% were seen once. These receptors are not linked to any known antigen. Overall study findings and caveats: In tumors, expanded intratumoral alpha and beta TCR counts tracked mutation counts.

This specimen was lung tumor tissue, taken at surgery. Receptors originate from a female donor with early-stage non-small cell lung cancer.

This clonotype appeared many times. Because this beta chain is a stray read in a library intended to capture alpha chains, its abundance should not be given much weight. The chain joins TRBV6-5 to TRBJ2-4; 10 bases are a match to TRBD1. CDR1 and CDR2 (germline): MNHEY, SVGAGI. The CDR3 consists of 14 residues. The trim removed 5 bases at V and 9 bases at J, leaving 7 bases unmatched. The CDR3 here is CASSPGTGALIQYF. Written as DNA, the CDR3 is TGTGCCAGCAGTCCCGGGACAGGGGCTCTCATTCAGTACTTC.

Concerning this clonotype itself: This beta chain is a stray sequence in a library constructed for alpha chains; its clone size is not meaningful. V and J are TRBV6-1 and TRBJ1-1; TRBD1 matches at 7 bases. CDR1 MNHNS and CDR2 SASEGT come from the germline V gene. After removal of 7 bases from V and 2 bases from J, the junction contained 7 bases not matched to a gene. The CDR3 is made up of 14 amino acids. Written as DNA, the CDR3 is TGTGCCAGCATGACAGGGATGTTTAACACTGAAGCTTTCTTT. It yields the protein CASMTGMFNTEAFF.

The table lists this clonotype with many counts. For a library built for alpha chains, this beta chain is a stray read; little rests on its size. The rearrangement links TRBV30 to TRBJ2-1; TRBD1 matches 8 bases. After removal of 7 bases from V and 2 bases from J, the junction contained 4 bases not matched to a gene. CDR1 and CDR2 (germline): GTSNPN, SVGIG (reference sequence). The CDR3 sequence is 13 residues long. The CDR3 nucleotides read TGTGCCTTGGACAGGGCCACCTACAATGAGCAGTTCTTC. Translated: CALDRATYNEQFF.

This clonotype was seen repeatedly, ten times or more. Because the library targeted alpha chains, this beta chain is an off-target read whose size means little. V usage is TRBV3-1 and J usage is TRBJ2-2; D unclear. Per the germline V gene, CDR1 is LGHDT and CDR2 is YNNKEL (reference sequence). This CDR3 contains 13 residues. The V end lost 5 bases, the J end lost 7 bases, and 11 bases lay between the germline ends. The CDR3 protein is CASSIRGGGELFF. CDR3 sequence (DNA): TGTGCCAGCAGCATACGTGGCGGCGGGGAGCTGTTTTTT.

In its sample, this clonotype is medium-sized. This beta chain appears as a stray read in a library generated for alpha chains; its size is not informative. V is TRBV20-1 and J is TRBJ2-4, with 9 bases fitting TRBD1. This CDR3 has 14 residues. CDR1 and CDR2 from the germline V gene are DFQATT and SNEGSKA (reference sequence). Losses at the gene ends were 5 bases for V and 6 bases for J; bases not matched to a gene: 8. The CDR3 DNA sequence: TGCAGTGCTCGTTCGGACAGGGGAATAAACATTCAGTACTTC. It yields the protein CSARSDRGINIQYF.

This clonotype was observed at least ten times. Little can be read into the size of this beta chain, an off-target read in a library designed for alpha chains. This chain joins TRBV7-9 and TRBJ2-3; D remains unclear. CDR1 and CDR2 from the germline V gene are SEHNR and FQNEAQ (reference sequence). Trimming removed 1 base from V and 0 bases from J, with 5 bases in between. The length of the CDR3 is 14 residues. In nucleotides, the CDR3 is TGTGCCAGCAGCTTAGTGGACAGCACAGATACGCAGTATTTT. Translating it yields CASSLVDSTDTQYF.

The sample holds many counts of this clonotype. Within a library made for alpha chains, this beta chain is off target, and its count is uninformative. V usage is TRBV18 and J usage is TRBJ2-5; 11 bases align to TRBD2. The J segment lost 3 bases and the V segment lost 3 bases, leaving 6 bases of the junction unmatched. CDR1 is KGHSH and CDR2 is LQKENI in the germline V gene. This CDR3 is 16 amino acids long. The CDR3 sequence is CASSPPSGGNKETQYF. CDR3 bases: TGTGCCAGCTCACCGCCTAGCGGGGGGAACAAAGAGACCCAGTACTTC.

This clonotype appeared many times. The library was prepared for alpha chains; this beta chain is a stray read, so its frequency means little. The V call is TRBV20-1, the J call TRBJ1-1; D gene unclear. Looked up from germline, CDR1 is DFQATT and CDR2 is SNEGSKA (reference sequence). V was clipped by 7 bases and J by 1 base, with 13 bases between them. There are 13 residues in the CDR3. Here the CDR3 reads CSVPISTNTEAFF. CDR3 DNA sequence: TGCAGTGTCCCCATCTCCACGAACACTGAAGCTTTCTTT.

This clonotype is classed as medium-sized. A library made for alpha chains picked up this beta chain off target, so its size means little. The rearrangement joins TRBV12-3 or TRBV12-4 to TRBJ1-1; D is unresolved. Trimming stripped 5 bases from V and 4 bases from J, with 14 bases between. This CDR3 region has 14 residues. The CDR3 region has the DNA TGTGCCAGCAGTCCCTCTCTGCTAACCACTGAAGCTTTCTTT. Encoded protein: CASSPSLLTTEAFF.